Ten or more counts support the clone carrying this T cell receptor (beta chain). TCRdb reanalysed the 5' RACE reads using MiXCR and keeps one entry per CDR3 protein. The profile shows about 50,000 distinct CDR3 sequences, about 3.7% of them singletons. The sample originates from a study of neurological immune-mediated disorders. The germline CDR1 and CDR2 sequences are DFQATT and SNEGSKA (reference sequence). Trimming cost V 2 bases and J 6 bases, with 8 bases left between them. The CDR3 runs 12 residues. The sequencing input was PBMCs. This receptor was obtained from a man aged 35-49 years with multiple sclerosis. This chain links TRBV20-1 with TRBJ2-1; D unclear. CDR3 in DNA: TGCAGTGCTAGATTCGGTCCCAATGAGCAGTTCTTC. As protein: CSARFGPNEQFF.